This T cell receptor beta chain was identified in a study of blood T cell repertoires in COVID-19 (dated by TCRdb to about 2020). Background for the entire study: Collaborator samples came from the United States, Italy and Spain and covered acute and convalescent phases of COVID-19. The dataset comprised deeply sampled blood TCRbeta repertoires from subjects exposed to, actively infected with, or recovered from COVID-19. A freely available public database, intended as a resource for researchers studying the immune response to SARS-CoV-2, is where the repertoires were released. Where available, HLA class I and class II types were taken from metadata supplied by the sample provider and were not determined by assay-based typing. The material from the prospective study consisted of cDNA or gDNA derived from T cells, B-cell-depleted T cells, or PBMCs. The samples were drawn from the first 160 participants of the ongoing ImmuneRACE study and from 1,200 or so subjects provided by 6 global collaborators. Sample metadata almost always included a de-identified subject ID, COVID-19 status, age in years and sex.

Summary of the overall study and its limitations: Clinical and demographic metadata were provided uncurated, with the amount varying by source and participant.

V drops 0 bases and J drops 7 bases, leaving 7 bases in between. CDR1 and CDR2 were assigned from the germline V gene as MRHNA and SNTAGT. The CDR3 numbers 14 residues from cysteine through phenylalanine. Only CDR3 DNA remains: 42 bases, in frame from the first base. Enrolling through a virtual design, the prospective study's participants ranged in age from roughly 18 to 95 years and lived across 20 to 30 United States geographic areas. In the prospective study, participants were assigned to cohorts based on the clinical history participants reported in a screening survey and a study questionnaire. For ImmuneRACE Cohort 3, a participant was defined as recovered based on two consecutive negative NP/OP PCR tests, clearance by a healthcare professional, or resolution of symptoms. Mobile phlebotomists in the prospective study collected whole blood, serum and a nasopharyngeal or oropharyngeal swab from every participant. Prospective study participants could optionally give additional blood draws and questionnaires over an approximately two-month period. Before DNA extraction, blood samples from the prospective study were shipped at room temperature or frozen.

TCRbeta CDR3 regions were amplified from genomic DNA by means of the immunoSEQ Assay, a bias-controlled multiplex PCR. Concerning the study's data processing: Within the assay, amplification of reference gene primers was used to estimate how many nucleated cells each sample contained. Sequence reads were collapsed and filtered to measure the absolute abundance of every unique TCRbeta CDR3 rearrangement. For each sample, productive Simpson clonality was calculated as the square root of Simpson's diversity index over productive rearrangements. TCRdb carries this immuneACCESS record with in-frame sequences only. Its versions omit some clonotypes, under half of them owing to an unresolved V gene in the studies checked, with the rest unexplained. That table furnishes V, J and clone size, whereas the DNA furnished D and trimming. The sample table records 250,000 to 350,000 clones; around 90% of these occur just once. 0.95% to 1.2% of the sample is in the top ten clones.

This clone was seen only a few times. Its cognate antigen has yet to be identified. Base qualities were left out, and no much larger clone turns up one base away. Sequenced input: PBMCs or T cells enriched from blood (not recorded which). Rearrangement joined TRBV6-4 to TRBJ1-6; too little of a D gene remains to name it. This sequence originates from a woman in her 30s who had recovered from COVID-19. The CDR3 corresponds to CASSDSLGNSPLHF. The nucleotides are TGTGCCAGCAGTGACTCTCTCGGGAATTCACCCCTCCACTTT.